Presented here are 12 T cell receptor beta chains from one specimen sequenced in a study of CD8 T cells in Susac syndrome. Random-hexamer reverse transcription was applied to roughly 0.5 to 1 ug RNA. Each CDR3 protein gets one entry after TCRdb re-called the immunoSEQ multiplex PCR reads with MiXCR. This table has approximately 170,000 distinct CDR3 sequences, approximately 92% appearing once. Sequencing was done on a sample of CD4+ T cells from PBMCs. The receptors here all came from a human donor in good health.

The chain couples TRBV6-6 to TRBJ2-3; 8 nucleotides match TRBD1. With V trimmed by 0 bases and J by 2 bases, 1 base remained unmatched. CDR3 size: 15 residues. Germline values: CDR1 MNHNY, CDR2 SVGAGI (reference sequence). The CDR3 here is CASSYSTGDTDTQYF. CDR3 in DNA: TGTGCCAGCAGTTACTCGACAGGGGACACAGATACGCAGTATTTT.

The chain couples TRBV5-1 to TRBJ1-2; the match to TRBD1 covers 7 bases. In germline, CDR1 is SGHRS, CDR2 YFSETQ. This CDR3 has 15 amino acids. The J segment lost 5 bases and the V segment lost 3 bases, leaving 10 bases of the junction unmatched. The CDR3 DNA sequence: TGCGCCAGCAGCTCGACTACAGGGGACCCATATGGCTACACCTTC. Translated, it gives CASSSTTGDPYGYTF.

V gene TRBV5-1 combines with J gene TRBJ1-1, with 7 bases aligning to TRBD1. Losses at the gene ends were 4 bases for V and 5 bases for J; bases not matched to a gene: 8. The CDR3 is 14 amino acids. Germline values: CDR1 SGHRS, CDR2 YFSETQ. In DNA, the CDR3 is TGCGCCAGCAGCCGAACAGGGGAGGCAACTGAAGCTTTCTTT. It codes for CASSRTGEATEAFF. Together with reference TRBV5-1 and TRBJ1-1, the CDR3 gives the full variable domain: KAGVTQTPRYLIKTRGQQVTLSCSPISGHRSVSWYQQTPGQGLQFLFEYFSETQRNKGNFPGRFSGRQFSNSRSEMNVSTLELGDSALYLCASSRTGEATEAFFGQGTRLTVV.

The gene calls are TRBV24-1 and TRBJ2-5, with D perhaps matching TRBD1 or TRBD2 (6 bases each). Germline V gene lookup returns CDR1 KGHDR and CDR2 SFDVKD. V was pared by 5 bases and J by 5 bases, with 29 bases between. This CDR3 is built from 19 residues. CDR3 coding DNA: TGTGCCACCAGTGGGGGGACTCAAACAGGGAAAATAGCGATGGAGACCCAGTACTTC. Translated: CATSGGTQTGKIAMETQYF.

This sequence joins TRBV7-3 and TRBJ1-6; D uncertain. Looked up from germline, CDR1 is SGHTA and CDR2 is FQGTGA. There are 12 residues in the CDR3. V was pared by 6 bases and J by 7 bases, with 7 bases between. The CDR3 DNA reads TGTGCCAGCAGTTCGGGGAATTCACCCCTCCACTTT. It translates to CASSSGNSPLHF.

The V call is TRBV6-5, the J call TRBJ2-5; D gene uncertain. V lost 5 bases to trimming and J lost 10 bases, with 11 bases between them. Germline values: CDR1 MNHEY, CDR2 SVGAGI. This CDR3 contains 11 residues. The CDR3 loop reads CASSDGVIQYF. The DNA of the CDR3 is TGTGCCAGCAGTGATGGGGTGATCCAGTACTTC.

This chain connects TRBV6-2 or TRBV6-3 to TRBJ1-5; D unresolved. The CDR3 is 14 amino acids. Trimming cost V 6 bases and J 0 bases, with 9 bases left between them. Germline V gene lookup returns CDR1 MNHEY and CDR2 SVGEGT. CDR3 DNA: TGTGCCAGCAGCCGGTCAACTAGCAATCAGCCCCAGCATTTT. It yields the protein CASSRSTSNQPQHF.

The chain combines TRBV20-1 with TRBJ1-2; the match to TRBD1 covers 7 bases. CDR1 DFQATT and CDR2 SNEGSKA come from the germline V gene (reference sequence). The CDR3 loop spans 15 amino acids. The J segment lost 0 bases and the V segment lost 6 bases, leaving 10 bases of the junction unmatched. The CDR3 region is CSARSPGGTNYGYTF. CDR3 nucleotides: TGCAGTGCCCGATCCCCAGGGGGGACTAACTATGGCTACACCTTC.

CDR3 nucleotide sequence: TGTGCCAGCAGCGGACAGCCCTATGGCTACACCTTC. Translated: CASSGQPYGYTF. This chain connects TRBV7-2 to TRBJ1-2, with D perhaps matching TRBD1 (6 bases). This CDR3 contains 12 residues. V was trimmed by 5 bases and J by 4 bases, leaving 8 bases between them. CDR1 and CDR2 from the germline V gene are SGHTA and FQGNSA.

The J gene is TRBJ2-3, the V gene TRBV6-5; weak D call: TRBD2 (9 bases). The V gene's germline CDR1 is MNHEY and CDR2 SVGAGI. The CDR3 runs to 17 residues. Trimming shortened V by 2 bases and J by 3 bases, and 18 bases separated the two germline ends. The CDR3 loop reads CASSYPIAGDRTDTQYF. CDR3 in DNA: TGTGCCAGCAGTTACCCCATAGCGGGGGACAGGACAGATACGCAGTATTTT.

The sample holds one count of this clonotype. V and J are TRBV12-5 and TRBJ2-2; TRBD1 aligns across 9 bases. The V segment lost 4 bases and the J segment 2 bases; nucleotides outside the gene matches: 11. CDR1 and CDR2 (germline): LGHNT, FRNRAP. The CDR3 loop spans 18 amino acids. Here the CDR3 DNA reads TGTGCTAGTGGTTGGCGGACAGGGGCCTTACTTAACACCGGGGAGCTGTTTTTT. Amino acid sequence: CASGWRTGALLNTGELFF.

The chain has TRBV4-1 and TRBJ2-4, with unresolved D. Trimming took 3 bases from V and 9 from J, leaving 15 bases between them. Looked up from germline, CDR1 is MGHRA and CDR2 is YSYEKL. This CDR3 is 14 amino acids long. CDR3 amino acids: CASSQPDLLGIQYF. CDR3 nucleotide sequence: TGCGCCAGCAGCCAGCCCGATCTTCTCGGCATTCAGTACTTC.